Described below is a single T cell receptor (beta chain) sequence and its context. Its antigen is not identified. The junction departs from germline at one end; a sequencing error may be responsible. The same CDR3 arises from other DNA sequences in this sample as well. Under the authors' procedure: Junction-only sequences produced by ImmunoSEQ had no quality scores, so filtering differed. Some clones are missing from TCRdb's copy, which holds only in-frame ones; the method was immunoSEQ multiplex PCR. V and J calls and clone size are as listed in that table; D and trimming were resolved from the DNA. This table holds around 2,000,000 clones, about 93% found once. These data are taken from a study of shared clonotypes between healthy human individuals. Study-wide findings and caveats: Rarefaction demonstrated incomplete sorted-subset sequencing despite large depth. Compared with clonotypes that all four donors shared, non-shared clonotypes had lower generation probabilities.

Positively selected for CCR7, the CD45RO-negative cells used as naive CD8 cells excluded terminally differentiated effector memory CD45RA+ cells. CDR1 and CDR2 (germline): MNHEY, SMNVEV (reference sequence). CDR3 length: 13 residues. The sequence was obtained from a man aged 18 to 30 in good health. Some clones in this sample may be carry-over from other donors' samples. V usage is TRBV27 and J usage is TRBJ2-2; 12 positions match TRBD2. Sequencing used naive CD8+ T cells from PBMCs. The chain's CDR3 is CASSLRLAGELFF. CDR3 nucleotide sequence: TGTGCCAGCAGTTTGAGACTAGCGGGGGAGTTGTTTTTT.